A single sample is the source of the 4 T cell receptor beta chains below, sequenced in a study of a mutant IDH1 vaccine in newly diagnosed glioma. Time point of the sample: week 23, last vaccination. A single vaccine dose contained 300 ug of mutant IDH1 20-mer peptide, and topical imiquimod was used with it. No antigen has been identified for these receptors. Sequencing used immunoSEQ multiplex PCR; TCRdb keeps in-frame clones, though not all of them. The table shows about 53,000 clones, with about 81% occurring only once. Material: PBMCs, obtained from a glioma patient whose treatment included an IDH1 peptide vaccine. The receptors originated from a woman aged 40-49 years with glioma. Some clones in this sample may be carry-over from other donors' samples.

The rearrangement links TRBV9 to TRBJ1-4; no clear D. Germline V CDR1 and CDR2: SGDLS, YYNGEE. The CDR3 runs to 14 residues. Trimming removed 3 bases at V and 3 bases at J, with 9 bases between. This chain's CDR3 is CASSAGGPNEKLFF. The CDR3 DNA follows: TGTGCCAGCAGCGCCGGAGGACCTAATGAAAAACTGTTTTTT.

The chain uses TRBV5-1 and TRBJ2-5; 13 bases line up with TRBD2. Germline V gives CDR1 SGHRS, CDR2 YFSETQ. This CDR3 spans 15 amino acids. V lost 3 bases, J lost 2 bases, and 1 base stayed unmatched. CDR3 sequence reads: CASSSGLAGQETQYF. The CDR3 DNA reads TGCGCCAGCAGCTCGGGACTAGCGGGGCAAGAGACCCAGTACTTC.

The chain uses TRBV11-3 and TRBJ2-1; tentatively, D is TRBD2 (6 bases). Trimming stripped 1 base from V and 1 base from J, with 17 bases between. CDR1 is SGHNT, CDR2 YENEEA, per germline. The CDR3 sequence is 18 residues long. CDR3 loop: CASSLGVRRGQSYNEQFF. DNA for the CDR3: TGTGCCAGCAGCTTAGGAGTTAGGAGGGGCCAATCCTACAATGAGCAGTTCTTC.

This clone was observed a handful of times. The chain carries TRBV2 and TRBJ1-3, with D possibly TRBD1 on 6 matching bases. V lost 3 bases to trimming and J lost 0 bases, with 18 bases between them. Germline assignment: CDR1 SNHLY and CDR2 FYNNEI. The CDR3 loop spans 18 amino acids. In DNA form, the CDR3 reads TGTGCCAGCAGTGATGGGCAGGGAGGGGGGCTCTCTGGAAACACCATATATTTT. This encodes CASSDGQGGGLSGNTIYF.